The 24 T cell receptor beta chains below were found in one sample sequenced in a study of blood T cells in healthy people across ages (dated by TCRdb to between 2014 and 2017). The library was produced with 5' RACE. The instrument given in TCRdb is Illumina HiSeq 2500. A second PCR of roughly 6 to 12 cycles was performed with a sample-barcoded 5' primer and a J-beta primer mix. The public sequencing data were trimmed at Q25 with fastp and processed into clonotypes with MiXCR by TCRdb, which kept only in-frame beta chains. For every CDR3 protein sequence, its rows merge into one entry that carries the most common genes and DNA. Across this sample there are about 640,000 distinct CDR3 sequences, with 45% to 65% seen only once. The top ten clonotypes cover more than 35% of the sample. The sample consisted of blood. The receptors were gathered from a man aged 60-69 years in good health.

This chain joins TRBV20-1 and TRBJ2-7, with D uncertain. CDR3 length: 15 residues. Germline V CDR1 and CDR2: DFQATT, SNEGSKA (reference sequence). Deletions cut 2 bases from V and 1 base from J, with 15 bases between. The chain's CDR3 is CSARYLRSPSYEQYF. The CDR3 DNA reads TGCAGTGCTAGATACCTGAGATCTCCGTCCTACGAGCAGTACTTC.

The rearrangement uses TRBV12-3 or TRBV12-4 and TRBJ2-5; no definite D call. The CDR3 is 14 residues long. Trimming took 1 base from V and 1 from J, leaving 7 bases between them. The CDR3 loop reads CASSLEVVQETQYF. The CDR3 DNA reads as TGTGCCAGCAGTTTAGAGGTGGTCCAAGAGACCCAGTACTTC.

The rearrangement links TRBV27 to TRBJ2-5; the match to TRBD1 covers 7 bases. The CDR3 covers 17 residues. Germline assignment: CDR1 MNHEY and CDR2 SMNVEV (reference sequence). V lost 1 base and J lost 11; bases outside the gene matches: 19. The CDR3 sequence: CASSLFKTGYLNNEQYF. CDR3 sequence (DNA): TGTGCCAGCAGTTTATTCAAGACAGGGTACCTTAACAATGAGCAGTACTTC.

The chain is built from TRBV18 and TRBJ2-5, with TRBD1 matching 7 bases. J was trimmed by 4 bases and V by 8 bases; bases with no gene match: 10. The CDR3 is made up of 14 amino acids. Per germline, CDR1 KGHSH and CDR2 LQKENI. The CDR3 DNA reads as TGTGCCAGCACGTCCCAGGGGGAAGGAGAGACCCAGTACTTC. This gives the protein CASTSQGEGETQYF. The whole variable domain, remainder taken from reference TRBV18 and TRBJ2-5, is NAGVMQNPRHLVRRRGQEARLRCSPMKGHSHVYWYRQLPEEGLKFMVYLQKENIIDESGMPKERFSAEFPKEGPSILRIQQVVRGDSAAYFCASTSQGEGETQYFGPGTRLLVL.

The J gene is TRBJ2-3, the V gene TRBV5-1; possibly TRBD1 or TRBD2 for D (5 bases each). V was shortened by 2 bases and J by 4 bases, with 11 bases between the two germline ends. The CDR3 loop spans 14 amino acids. CDR1 SGHRS and CDR2 YFSETQ come from the germline V gene. The CDR3 DNA follows: TGCGCCAGCAGCTTCAGTCGGGGCCCAGATACGCAGTATTTT. This translates into CASSFSRGPDTQYF.

This chain uses TRBV6-1 with TRBJ2-5; TRBD2 matches 7 bases. This CDR3 spans 15 amino acids. V was clipped by 2 bases and J by 2 bases; unmatched bases: 5. CDR1 is MNHNS, CDR2 SASEGT, per germline. In DNA form, the CDR3 reads TGTGCCAGCAGTGAAACCCGAGCGGGGCAAGAGACCCAGTACTTC. Its translation: CASSETRAGQETQYF.

This clonotype was recorded only once. DNA for the CDR3: TGTGCCAGCAGTTCCCGAGGATGGCGGGAGCAGTACTTC. This sequence encodes CASSSRGWREQYF. This sequence joins TRBV12-3 or TRBV12-4 and TRBJ2-7; D gene unclear. V lost 4 bases and J 7 bases, leaving 14 bases between the germline ends. CDR3 size: 13 residues.

The J gene is TRBJ2-1, the V gene TRBV12-3 or TRBV12-4; 13 nucleotides agree with TRBD2. V lost 6 bases and J lost 6; bases outside the gene matches: 2. The CDR3 is 14 amino acids. CDR3 nucleotides: TGTGCCAGCAGACTAGCGGGGGGGCCCAATGAGCAGTTCTTC. This gives the protein CASRLAGGPNEQFF.

This rearrangement joins TRBV7-9 to TRBJ2-7; tentatively, D is TRBD1 (5 bases). The J call may be incorrect, as the DNA end agrees better with TRBJ2-5. Germline V lookup: CDR1 SEHNR, CDR2 FQNEAQ (reference sequence). This CDR3 spans 14 amino acids. Here the CDR3 reads CASSLRGQWETQYF. The CDR3 DNA follows: TGTGCCAGCAGCTTAAGGGGTCAATGGGAGACCCAGTACTTC.

Concerning this clonotype itself: One end of the junction fails to match germline, which may point to a read error. The V call is TRBV5-5, the J call TRBJ1-4; 7 bases are shared with TRBD1. Germline CDR1 and CDR2: SGHKS and YYEKEE (reference sequence). CDR3 length equals 16 residues. The CDR3 DNA is TGTGCCAGTAGGGGGGACAGCTTCTCTACGAGTGAAGAACTGTTTTTT. It codes for CASRGDSFSTSEELFF.

In this sample, this clonotype turned up a few times. The rearrangement joins TRBV5-1 to TRBJ2-6; 8 bases fit TRBD1. The V gene end was trimmed by 4 bases and the J gene end by 0 bases; junction bases not matched to a gene: 9. CDR1 is SGHRS, CDR2 YFSETQ, per germline. This CDR3 region has 18 residues. The CDR3 sequence: CASSPGQGSPSGANVLTF. The DNA for the CDR3 is TGCGCCAGCAGCCCAGGACAGGGAAGCCCCTCTGGGGCCAACGTCCTGACTTTC.

V usage is TRBV5-4 and J usage is TRBJ2-5; 7 nucleotides agree with TRBD1. CDR1 and CDR2 (germline): SGHNT, YYREEE (reference sequence). V lost 1 base and J lost 3; bases outside the gene matches: 3. The CDR3 is 14 amino acids. CDR3 DNA: TGTGCCAGCAGCTTGAACAGGGGAGAAGAGACCCAGTACTTC. Protein product: CASSLNRGEETQYF.

The chain is built from TRBV28 and TRBJ2-4; TRBD1 is a possible D gene (5 bases). The CDR3 has 13 residues. V gave up 5 bases and J gave up 6 bases, with 11 bases separating them. Looked up from germline, CDR1 is MDHEN and CDR2 is SYDVKM. The CDR3 nucleotides are TGTGCCAGCAGTGTAAGACAGACAAACATTCAGTACTTC. It yields the protein CASSVRQTNIQYF. The full variable domain, rest sourced from reference TRBV28 and TRBJ2-4, is DVKVTQSSRYLVKRTGEKVFLECVQDMDHENMFWYRQDPGLGLRLIYFSYDVKMKEKGDIPEGYSVSREKKERFSLILESASTNQTSMYLCASSVRQTNIQYFGAGTRLSVL.

This clonotype has only a few counts. The chain links TRBV25-1 to TRBJ2-7; D is uncertain. V was pared by 3 bases and J by 5 bases, with 14 bases between. The CDR3 is made up of 14 amino acids. In germline, CDR1 is MGHDK, CDR2 SYGVNS. CDR3 residues: CASSDPTGLDEQYF. The CDR3 nucleotides are TGTGCCAGCAGTGATCCGACCGGGCTCGACGAGCAGTACTTC.

This clonotype was seen a handful of times. V is TRBV21-1 and J is TRBJ1-4; TRBD1 reflects the table's D call only, with no check against the DNA. TRBV21-1 is designated a pseudogene. The CDR3 is 14 residues long. CDR3 residues: CASSGRDSSEKLFF. Here the CDR3 DNA reads TGTGCCAGCAGCGGACGGGACAGCAGTGAAAAACTGTTTTTT.

The chain has TRBV20-1 and TRBJ2-7; 10 bases map to TRBD1. The CDR3 runs 14 residues. Trimming removed 6 bases from V and 4 bases from J; junction bases left unmatched: 9. The germline V gene encodes CDR1 DFQATT and CDR2 SNEGSKA (reference sequence). The CDR3 region has the DNA TGCAGTGCGGGGGGTGACAGGGGGCGGTACGAGCAGTACTTC. This gives the protein CSAGGDRGRYEQYF.

Written as DNA, the CDR3 is TGCAGCTTCCAAGCGGGAGGGCCGGGGGAGCTGTTTTTT. Residues: CSFQAGGPGELFF. This rearrangement joins TRBV29-1 to TRBJ2-2, with TRBD2 identical over 10 bases. V lost 8 bases and J lost 8; bases outside the gene matches: 8. The CDR3 is 13 residues long. CDR1 and CDR2 (germline): SQVTM, ANQGSEA.

The chain uses TRBV4-1 and TRBJ1-1; a weak D match, TRBD1 (5 bases). Germline assignment: CDR1 MGHRA and CDR2 YSYEKL. CDR3 size: 18 residues. Trimming stripped 0 bases from V and 4 bases from J, with 21 bases between. The CDR3 is CASSQDERRRGWVTEAFF. The CDR3 bases are TGCGCCAGCAGCCAAGATGAAAGACGGAGGGGTTGGGTCACTGAAGCTTTCTTT.

The rearrangement joins TRBV27 to TRBJ2-2; tentative D call: TRBD1 (5 bases). From germline, CDR1 is MNHEY and CDR2 SMNVEV (reference sequence). V gave up 3 bases and J gave up 4 bases, with 9 bases separating them. The CDR3 is made up of 14 amino acids. The DNA of the CDR3 is TGTGCCAGCAGTTTGAGTGGGGCCACCGGGGAGCTGTTTTTT. As protein: CASSLSGATGELFF.

This clonotype was detected only a few times. The rearrangement uses TRBV7-8 and TRBJ2-7; tentatively, D is TRBD1 or TRBD2 (6 bases each). The CDR3 has 15 amino acids. The V gene's germline CDR1 is SGHVS and CDR2 FQNEAQ. Between the trimmed V and J ends, which lost 0 bases and 7 bases, there was a span of 16 bases. The CDR3 reads CASSLALGGGSEQYF. The CDR3 region has the DNA TGTGCCAGCAGCTTAGCGCTCGGGGGCGGCTCTGAGCAGTACTTC.

This clonotype has more than one count but fewer than ten. V usage is TRBV25-1 and J usage is TRBJ2-5; D is perhaps TRBD2 (7 bases). Germline V CDR1 and CDR2: MGHDK, SYGVNS. V lost 3 bases and J lost 5, with 13 bases in between. This CDR3 region has 14 residues. The DNA of the CDR3 is TGTGCCAGCAGTGACGCGGGGGCCGGGGAGACCCAGTACTTC. Protein product: CASSDAGAGETQYF.

This sequence joins TRBV29-1 and TRBJ1-2, with 8 bases matching TRBD1. The J segment lost 8 bases and the V segment lost 2 bases, leaving 10 bases of the junction unmatched. From germline, CDR1 is SQVTM and CDR2 ANQGSEA. The length of the CDR3 is 14 residues. The CDR3 sequence is CSVESRQGLGGYTF. As DNA, the CDR3 is TGCAGCGTTGAATCCCGACAGGGGTTGGGGGGCTACACCTTC. The full variable domain, in which reference TRBV29-1 and TRBJ1-2 provide the parts outside the CDR3, is SAVISQKPSRDICQRGTSLTIQCQVDSQVTMMFWYRQQPGQSLTLIATANQGSEATYESGFVIDKFPISRPNLTFSTLTVSNMSPEDSSIYLCSVESRQGLGGYTFGSGTRLTVV.

J is TRBJ2-5 and V is TRBV11-3, with 9 nucleotides matching TRBD1. V gave up 4 bases and J gave up 4 bases; unmatched junction bases: 7. CDR1 is SGHNT and CDR2 is YENEEA in the germline V gene. This CDR3 is 15 amino acids long. The CDR3 loop is CASSSGQGRTETQYF. In DNA, the CDR3 is TGTGCCAGCAGCTCCGGACAGGGGAGAACAGAGACCCAGTACTTC.

The chain couples TRBV29-1 to TRBJ2-7; 8 bases are a match to TRBD1. TRBJ2-5 matches the DNA end more closely, so the J call is doubtful. Germline CDR1 is SQVTM and CDR2 is ANQGSEA. The CDR3 is 13 residues long. CDR3: CSVSGTGIGTQYF. The CDR3 bases are TGCAGCGTATCCGGGACAGGTATTGGGACCCAGTACTTC.